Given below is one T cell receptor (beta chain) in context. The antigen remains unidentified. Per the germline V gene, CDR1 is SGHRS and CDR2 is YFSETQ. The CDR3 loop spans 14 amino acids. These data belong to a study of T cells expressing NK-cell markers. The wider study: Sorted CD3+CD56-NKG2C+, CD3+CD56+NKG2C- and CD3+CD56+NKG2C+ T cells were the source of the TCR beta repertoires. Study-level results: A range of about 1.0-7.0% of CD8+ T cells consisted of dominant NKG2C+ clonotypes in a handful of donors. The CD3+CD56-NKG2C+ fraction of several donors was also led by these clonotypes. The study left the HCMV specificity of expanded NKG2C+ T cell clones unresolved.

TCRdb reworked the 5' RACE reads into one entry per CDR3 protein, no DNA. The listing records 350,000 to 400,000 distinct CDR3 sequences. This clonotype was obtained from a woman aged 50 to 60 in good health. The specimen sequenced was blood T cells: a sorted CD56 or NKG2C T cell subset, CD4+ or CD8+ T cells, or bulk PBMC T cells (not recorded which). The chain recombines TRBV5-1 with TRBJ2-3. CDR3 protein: CASSLETSGDTQYF.